Below are 30 T cell receptor beta chains sequenced from a single sample in a study of blood T cell repertoires in COVID-19. Profiled with immunoSEQ multiplex PCR; TCRdb holds only in-frame clones, not every one. The table records 150,000 to 200,000 clones, about four fifths of them present only once. The source material was peripheral blood. Receptor source: a woman aged 55-70 years with COVID-19, enrolled during active disease.

The table lists this clone with a count of one. The CDR3 nucleotides read TGTGCCAGCAGCTACGAGCAAAGCTCCGGGGAGCTGTTTTTT. Translated: CASSYEQSSGELFF. The chain is built from TRBV5-5 and TRBJ2-2, with D uncertain. V lost 3 bases, J lost 6 bases, and 12 bases lay in between. CDR3 length: 14 residues. Per germline, CDR1 SGHKS and CDR2 YYEKEE (reference sequence).

The V gene is TRBV6-6, the J gene TRBJ1-5, with 7 bases matching TRBD1. Germline values: CDR1 MNHNY, CDR2 SVGAGI (reference sequence). With V trimmed by 6 bases and J by 0 bases, 8 bases remained unmatched. The CDR3 has 16 amino acids. The CDR3 DNA sequence: TGTGCCAGCAGCCGATTAGGGACAGCTAGCAATCAGCCCCAGCATTTT. Residues: CASSRLGTASNQPQHF.

The chain is built from TRBV7-9 and TRBJ2-2; 11 nucleotides match TRBD2. V was pared by 5 bases and J by 4 bases, with 6 bases of the junction left unmatched. The CDR3 length is 16 residues. The germline CDR1 and CDR2 sequences are SEHNR and FQNEAQ (reference sequence). CDR3 region: CASSPLAGVITGELFF. The CDR3 nucleotides are TGTGCCAGCAGCCCACTAGCGGGGGTAATCACCGGGGAGCTGTTTTTT.

This chain connects TRBV29-1 to TRBJ2-1, with 7 bases fitting TRBD1. Losses at the gene ends were 0 bases for V and 8 bases for J; bases not matched to a gene: 1. This CDR3 has 12 residues. From germline, CDR1 is SQVTM and CDR2 ANQGSEA. The CDR3 nucleotides read TGCAGCGTTGAAGAACAGGGGCATGAGCAGTTCTTC. Translation gives CSVEEQGHEQFF.

V is TRBV15 and J is TRBJ2-5; D unresolved. CDR1 and CDR2 (germline): LNHNV, YYDKDF (reference sequence). V lost 0 bases to trimming and J lost 1 base, with 6 bases between them. This CDR3 has 14 amino acids. The CDR3 loop is CATSRDHGQETQYF. The CDR3, as DNA: TGTGCCACCAGCAGAGATCACGGCCAAGAGACCCAGTACTTC.

The table lists this clone with a few counts. This chain links TRBV5-5 with TRBJ1-4; possible D gene TRBD1, 5 bases. The CDR3 length is 15 residues. The V end lost 3 bases, the J end lost 10 bases, and 19 bases lay between the germline ends. The germline gives CDR1 SGHKS, CDR2 YYEKEE (reference sequence). CDR3 DNA sequence: TGTGCCAGCAGCTCAAGCGGAGAGGGAGGGGTAAAACTGTTTTTT. This encodes CASSSSGEGGVKLFF.

This clone occurred once. The chain is built from TRBV7-6 and TRBJ2-5; possible D gene TRBD2, 6 bases. This CDR3 has 14 residues. Germline values: CDR1 SGHVS, CDR2 FNYEAQ. Trimming shortened V by 6 bases and J by 5 bases, and 16 bases separated the two germline ends. The CDR3 nucleotides are TGTGCCAGCAGGGCTCGCGCCGGAGGGGAGACCCAGTACTTC. Amino acids: CASRARAGGETQYF.

This clone was counted only a few times. The gene calls are TRBV28 and TRBJ2-7, with D perhaps matching TRBD2 (6 bases). The CDR3 is 14 residues long. Germline lookup yields CDR1 MDHEN and CDR2 SYDVKM. Trimming took 4 bases from V and 3 from J, leaving 13 bases between them. The CDR3 coding sequence is TGTGCCAGCAGTTCCCTGCGGGACTTCTACGAGCAGTACGTC. Encoded protein: CASSSLRDFYEQYV.

The chain carries TRBV5-1 and TRBJ2-1, with D perhaps TRBD2 (5 bases). The CDR3 has 15 amino acids. The germline gives CDR1 SGHRS, CDR2 YFSETQ. Trimming took 4 bases from V and 0 from J, leaving 11 bases between them. Written as DNA, the CDR3 is TGCGCCAGCAGCAACCTAGGGAGCTCCTACAATGAGCAGTTCTTC. The encoded protein is CASSNLGSSYNEQFF.

The CDR3 loop is CASSPPGTGEQYV. Written as DNA, the CDR3 is TGTGCCAGCAGTCCTCCCGGGACAGGGGAGCAGTACGTC. The chain combines TRBV28 with TRBJ2-7; 9 bases match TRBD1. CDR1 is MDHEN, CDR2 SYDVKM, per germline. CDR3 length: 13 amino acids. With V trimmed by 5 bases and J by 7 bases, 6 bases remained unmatched.

The V gene is TRBV10-3, the J gene TRBJ2-7, with TRBD2 identical over 11 bases. The length of the CDR3 is 14 residues. Germline lookup yields CDR1 ENHRY and CDR2 SYGVKD. V dropped 4 bases and J dropped 3; count of bases not matched to a gene: 2. CDR3 DNA sequence: TGTGCCATCAGTGCGACTAGCGGGGACTACGAGCAGTACTTC. It translates to CAISATSGDYEQYF.

This sequence joins TRBV29-1 and TRBJ2-3, with TRBD2 matching over 11 bases. Germline loops: CDR1 SQVTM, CDR2 ANQGSEA. Trimming removed 3 bases from V and 1 base from J; junction bases left unmatched: 6. This CDR3 has 16 residues. As DNA, the CDR3 is TGCAGCGTTGAGCCCGGGACTAGCGGCCGCACAGATACGCAGTATTTT. Its translation is CSVEPGTSGRTDTQYF.

CDR3 bases: TGCGCCAGCAGCCAAGATCACGGGGGGAGGACAGATACGCAGTATTTT. Its translation: CASSQDHGGRTDTQYF. The chain recombines TRBV4-3 with TRBJ2-3; 7 bases align to TRBD2. Germline CDR1 is LGHNA and CDR2 is YSLEER. Trimming removed 0 bases from V and 3 bases from J; junction bases left unmatched: 6. This CDR3 comprises 16 residues.

Here the CDR3 DNA reads TGTGCCAGCAGCTTGTGGAGTCGGGAGACCCAGTACTTC. Its translation is CASSLWSRETQYF. J is TRBJ2-5 and V is TRBV5-6; D call uncertain. The CDR3 is 13 amino acids. With 1 base removed from V and 5 bases from J, the gap between germline ends came to 9 bases. The germline V gene has CDR1 SGHDT and CDR2 YYEEEE.

This clone has only a few counts. The gene calls are TRBV19 and TRBJ2-6; D is undetermined. V lost 4 bases, J lost 3 bases, and 10 bases lay in between. This CDR3 comprises 15 residues. Germline assignment: CDR1 LNHDA and CDR2 SQIVND (reference sequence). The DNA for the CDR3 is TGTGCCAGTAGTACCGGTAGAGATGGGGCCAACGTCCTGACTTTC. Translated: CASSTGRDGANVLTF.

The rearrangement uses TRBV2 and TRBJ1-6; a possible D gene is TRBD1 (5 bases). The CDR3 sequence is 16 residues long. The germline V gene encodes CDR1 SNHLY and CDR2 FYNNEI. With 4 bases removed from V and 3 bases from J, the gap between germline ends came to 13 bases. The CDR3 DNA reads as TGTGCCAGCAGTGGAGGAGGGGCCCTCTATAATTCACCCCTCCACTTT. It encodes CASSGGGALYNSPLHF.

The chain is built from TRBV9 and TRBJ1-4; no definite D call. The V end was cut by 2 bases, the J end by 0 bases, with 8 bases between. The CDR3 is made up of 15 amino acids. CDR1 SGDLS and CDR2 YYNGEE come from the germline V gene. As DNA, the CDR3 is TGTGCCAGCAGCGTCAGAAGTGCAACTAATGAAAAACTGTTTTTT. It yields the protein CASSVRSATNEKLFF.

The chain couples TRBV7-9 to TRBJ2-3; weak D call: TRBD1 (5 bases). Per germline, CDR1 SEHNR and CDR2 FQNEAQ (reference sequence). The CDR3 has 17 residues. Between the trimmed V and J ends, which lost 5 bases and 5 bases, there was a span of 23 bases. The CDR3 coding sequence is TGTGCCAGCAGCCCCAGACAGATGACTTGGGTGGGAGATACGCAGTATTTT. Translation: CASSPRQMTWVGDTQYF.

The CDR3 here is CASSVRGEEKLFF. In DNA form, the CDR3 reads TGTGCCAGCAGCGTCCGGGGTGAGGAAAAACTGTTTTTT. The J gene is TRBJ1-4, the V gene TRBV9, with no clear D. Deletions cut 2 bases from V and 8 bases from J, with 10 bases between. Germline V CDR1 and CDR2: SGDLS, YYNGEE. The CDR3 length is 13 residues.

This clone was counted a single time. This sequence joins TRBV28 and TRBJ2-7; 8 bases match TRBD1. The V segment lost 6 bases and the J segment 7 bases; nucleotides outside the gene matches: 20. The V gene's germline CDR1 is MDHEN and CDR2 SYDVKM. CDR3 length equals 17 residues. The CDR3 DNA sequence: TGTGCCAGCAGCCTAGTTAGGTCCGGGACAGGCCTACGAGAGCAGTACTTC. Protein: CASSLVRSGTGLREQYF.

The chain recombines TRBV19 with TRBJ1-1, with TRBD1 identical over 10 bases. The germline CDR1 and CDR2 sequences are LNHDA and SQIVND (reference sequence). The CDR3 is 17 amino acids. The trim removed 1 base at V and 0 bases at J, leaving 5 bases unmatched. The CDR3 is CASSIGDRGPLNTEAFF. In DNA form, the CDR3 reads TGTGCCAGTAGTATAGGGGACAGGGGCCCTCTGAACACTGAAGCTTTCTTT.

The rearrangement joins TRBV9 to TRBJ2-7, with TRBD1 matching 8 bases. With 2 bases clipped from V and 4 bases from J, the junction kept 2 bases outside the gene matches. From germline, CDR1 is SGDLS and CDR2 YYNGEE. This CDR3 is 13 amino acids long. CDR3 DNA sequence: TGTGCCAGCAGCGTTACAGGGGGGTACGAGCAGTACTTC. Protein: CASSVTGGYEQYF.

The chain is built from TRBV7-6 and TRBJ2-3; perhaps TRBD2 as D (7 bases). Germline V gives CDR1 SGHVS, CDR2 FNYEAQ. The CDR3 is made up of 16 amino acids. V was trimmed by 2 bases and J by 10 bases, leaving 22 bases between them. The CDR3 protein is CASSLSGGPLGIPQYF. As DNA, the CDR3 is TGTGCCAGCAGCTTATCCGGGGGGCCCCTCGGTATCCCGCAGTATTTT.

The chain employs TRBV7-6 and TRBJ2-1; TRBD2 aligns across 10 bases. V gave up 6 bases and J gave up 4 bases; unmatched junction bases: 6. The CDR3 is made up of 15 amino acids. Germline-derived CDR1 and CDR2 are SGHVS and FNYEAQ. CDR3 in amino acids: CASRPTSGYYNEQFF. CDR3 DNA: TGTGCCAGCAGACCGACTAGCGGGTATTACAATGAGCAGTTCTTC.

The chain combines TRBV5-8 with TRBJ2-7, with D unresolved. The CDR3 runs to 11 residues. Germline loops: CDR1 SGHTS, CDR2 YDEGEE. Trimming took off 5 bases at V and 4 bases at J, with 7 bases between the two ends. The CDR3 spells CASRSYYEQYF. The CDR3 nucleotides are TGTGCCAGCAGGTCCTATTACGAGCAGTACTTC.

This rearrangement joins TRBV6-5 to TRBJ1-5; D is perhaps TRBD1 (6 bases). Trimming left V 6 bases short and J 6 bases short, with 15 bases between. Germline assignment: CDR1 MNHEY and CDR2 SVGAGI. This CDR3 contains 14 residues. The CDR3 nucleotides are TGTGCCAGCAGCGGAGGATTACAGGGTCAGCCCCAGCATTTT. It encodes CASSGGLQGQPQHF.

The chain uses TRBV5-6 and TRBJ1-2, with TRBD1 as a possible D gene (6 bases). V gave up 7 bases and J gave up 4 bases, with 8 bases separating them. Germline CDR1 reads SGHDT; CDR2 reads YYEEEE. The CDR3 loop spans 11 amino acids. The CDR3 sequence: CASGQSYGYTF. The CDR3 region has the DNA TGTGCCAGCGGACAGAGCTATGGCTACACCTTC.

This sequence joins TRBV19 and TRBJ1-3; D is unresolved. Germline lookup yields CDR1 LNHDA and CDR2 SQIVND (reference sequence). Trimming stripped 3 bases from V and 0 bases from J, with 9 bases between. This CDR3 contains 15 residues. The CDR3, as DNA: TGTGCCAGTAGTATGGAGGGTGTCTCTGGAAACACCATATATTTT. Amino acid sequence: CASSMEGVSGNTIYF.

The chain is built from TRBV6-5 and TRBJ1-5; TRBD1 matches 9 bases. The CDR3 extends over 15 amino acids. Per germline, CDR1 MNHEY and CDR2 SVGAGI. J lost 5 bases, V lost 6 bases, and 8 bases had no gene match. The CDR3 reads CASRNTDRGYQPQHF. CDR3 DNA sequence: TGTGCCAGCAGGAATACGGACAGGGGATATCAGCCCCAGCATTTT.

This clone was seen only a few times. The chain recombines TRBV12-3 or TRBV12-4 with TRBJ1-6; TRBD1 is a possible D gene (6 bases). The CDR3 runs to 13 residues. Trimming removed 7 bases at V and 9 bases at J, with 13 bases between. CDR3 DNA sequence: TGTGCCAGCACTAAAGGGGGTTTTTCACCCCTCCACTTT. Its translation is CASTKGGFSPLHF.